A single sample gave rise to the 28 T cell receptor beta chains below, sequenced in a study of blood T cell repertoires in COVID-19. The data were produced by immunoSEQ multiplex PCR, yet TCRdb's version contains in-frame clones alone and is incomplete. The data hold roughly 66,000 clones, with 82% observed a single time. The sample consisted of peripheral blood. The source of these receptors is a man aged 55 to 69 with acute or convalescent COVID-19.

V is TRBV7-2 and J is TRBJ2-7; D is undetermined. This CDR3 spans 17 amino acids. With 1 base removed from V and 4 bases from J, the gap between germline ends came to 20 bases. Germline CDR1 reads SGHTA; CDR2 reads FQGNSA. DNA for the CDR3: TGTGCCAGCAGCTTAGGTAGTTCCGGTAGAGGAGCTTACGAGCAGTACTTC. This translates into CASSLGSSGRGAYEQYF.

The chain recombines TRBV14 with TRBJ1-2; D uncertain. Germline CDR1 SGHDN, CDR2 FVKESK. V lost 2 bases, J lost 3 bases, and 7 bases lay in between. The CDR3 sequence is 13 residues long. The CDR3 DNA reads as TGTGCCAGCAGCCAACTCCTGTACTATGGCTACACCTTC. The encoded protein is CASSQLLYYGYTF. Drawing the rest from reference TRBV14 and TRBJ1-2, the complete variable domain is EAGVTQFPSHSVIEKGQTVTLRCDPISGHDNLYWYRRVMGKEIKFLLHFVKESKQDESGMPNNRFLAERTGGTYSTLKVQPAELEDSGVYFCASSQLLYYGYTFGSGTRLTVV.

This rearrangement joins TRBV7-8 to TRBJ1-1; D not certain. Trimming removed 5 bases from V and 6 bases from J, with 10 bases in between. This CDR3 contains 12 residues. Germline values: CDR1 SGHVS, CDR2 FQNEAQ. The CDR3, as DNA: TGTGCCAGCAGCCACGGGGAACCTGAAGCTTTCTTT. Translating gives CASSHGEPEAFF.

In its sample, this clone was seen once. The chain joins TRBV11-2 to TRBJ1-2, with TRBD1 matching 7 bases. The CDR3 is 17 amino acids. Per germline, CDR1 SGHAT and CDR2 FQNNGV. V shed 2 bases and J 4 bases; nucleotides not matched to a gene: 13. The CDR3 coding sequence is TGTGCCAGCAGCTTACGGCAGGGGGAAGTCTTGAGCTATGGCTACACCTTC. The encoded protein is CASSLRQGEVLSYGYTF.

About this clone: A read error may produce the germline difference seen at one junction end. This rearrangement joins TRBV5-1 to TRBJ1-1; possibly TRBD1 for D (6 bases). The germline gives CDR1 SGHRS, CDR2 YFSETQ. The CDR3 length is 14 residues. This CDR3 reads CASSISQGYPEAFF. CDR3 DNA: TGCGCCAGCAGCATATCACAGGGATACCCTGAGGCTTTCTTT.

A word on this clone: The same CDR3 arises from other DNA sequences in this sample as well. This chain connects TRBV5-1 to TRBJ2-1, with D possibly matching TRBD1 (6 bases). Germline CDR1 SGHRS, CDR2 YFSETQ. The CDR3 extends over 15 amino acids. V lost 3 bases and J 0 bases, leaving 10 bases between the germline ends. The CDR3 here is CASSSQGFSYNEQFF. The CDR3 coding sequence is TGCGCCAGCAGCTCCCAGGGGTTCTCCTACAATGAGCAGTTCTTC.

This chain joins TRBV7-2 and TRBJ1-1, with a tentative D call TRBD1 (5 bases). This CDR3 region has 14 residues. Germline V CDR1 and CDR2: SGHTA, FQGNSA. The V end was cut by 5 bases, the J end by 0 bases, with 10 bases between. The CDR3: CASSPQTVNTEAFF. DNA for the CDR3: TGTGCCAGCAGCCCTCAGACAGTGAACACTGAAGCTTTCTTT.

V usage is TRBV5-1 and J usage is TRBJ1-1; D perhaps matches TRBD1 (6 bases). The CDR3 is made up of 14 amino acids. V lost 1 base, J lost 10 bases, and 17 bases lay in between. Germline-derived CDR1 and CDR2 are SGHRS and YFSETQ. Written as DNA, the CDR3 is TGCGCCAGCAGCTTGCAGGGGCAGGGCCGAGGAGCTTTCTTT. Protein sequence: CASSLQGQGRGAFF.

CDR3 residues: CAISALAGGNNEQFF. DNA for the CDR3: TGTGCCATCAGTGCTCTAGCGGGGGGCAACAATGAGCAGTTCTTC. The chain is built from TRBV10-3 and TRBJ2-1, with 11 bases fitting TRBD2. The CDR3 has 15 residues. Per the germline V gene, CDR1 is ENHRY and CDR2 is SYGVKD. Trimming cost V 4 bases and J 5 bases; bases outside gene matches: 4.

This clone appeared a few times. J is TRBJ2-2 and V is TRBV29-1; maybe TRBD1 (6 bases). Trimming pared 4 bases from V and 8 bases from J, leaving 11 bases between. In germline, CDR1 is SQVTM, CDR2 ANQGSEA. This CDR3 spans 12 amino acids. The CDR3 spells CSVGQGRGELFF. The DNA of the CDR3 is TGCAGCGTTGGCCAGGGGCGAGGGGAGCTGTTTTTT.

The chain couples TRBV15 to TRBJ2-1, with D possibly being TRBD2 (5 bases). The length of the CDR3 is 15 residues. CDR1 and CDR2 from the germline V gene are LNHNV and YYDKDF (reference sequence). With 0 bases removed from V and 4 bases from J, the gap between germline ends came to 10 bases. In nucleotides, the CDR3 is TGTGCCACCAGCAGAGAGTTAGCGCCTTACAATGAGCAGTTCTTC. As protein: CATSRELAPYNEQFF. Full variable domain (outside the CDR3, taken from reference TRBV15 and TRBJ2-1): DAMVIQNPRYQVTQFGKPVTLSCSQTLNHNVMYWYQQKSSQAPKLLFHYYDKDFNNEADTPDNFQSRRPNTSFCFLDIRSPGLGDTAMYLCATSRELAPYNEQFFGPGTRLTVL.

The chain combines TRBV15 with TRBJ2-6, with TRBD1 matching over 8 bases. The V segment lost 5 bases and the J segment 2 bases; nucleotides outside the gene matches: 17. This CDR3 is built from 20 residues. In germline, CDR1 is LNHNV, CDR2 YYDKDF (reference sequence). The CDR3 DNA is TGTGCCACCAGCCTCGAGAAGGGATCAGGGGGCGCGGCTGGGGCCAACGTCCTGACTTTC. It yields the protein CATSLEKGSGGAAGANVLTF. Full variable domain (outside the CDR3, taken from reference TRBV15 and TRBJ2-6): DAMVIQNPRYQVTQFGKPVTLSCSQTLNHNVMYWYQQKSSQAPKLLFHYYDKDFNNEADTPDNFQSRRPNTSFCFLDIRSPGLGDTAMYLCATSLEKGSGGAAGANVLTFGAGSRLTVL.

The gene calls are TRBV30 and TRBJ2-1, with TRBD2 matching 8 bases. The V gene's germline CDR1 is GTSNPN and CDR2 SVGIG (reference sequence). Trimming removed 3 bases from V and 8 bases from J; junction bases left unmatched: 3. The CDR3 is 12 residues long. CDR3 residues: CAWSRGGDEQFF. The CDR3 bases are TGTGCCTGGAGCCGGGGGGGGGATGAGCAGTTCTTC.

The V and J genes are TRBV5-8 and TRBJ1-5, with no clear D. CDR3 length equals 15 residues. With 4 bases removed from V and 0 bases from J, the gap between germline ends came to 11 bases. Germline loops: CDR1 SGHTS, CDR2 YDEGEE. In nucleotides, the CDR3 is TGTGCCAGCAGCCGGGGAACGGATAGCAATCAGCCCCAGCATTTT. Encoded protein: CASSRGTDSNQPQHF. The full variable domain, its missing parts supplied by reference TRBV5-8 and TRBJ1-5, is EAGVTQSPTHLIKTRGQQATLRCSPISGHTSVYWYQQALGLGLQFLLWYDEGEERNRGNFPPRFSGRQFPNYSSELNVNALELEDSALYLCASSRGTDSNQPQHFGDGTRLSIL.

This clone occurred a few times. This sequence joins TRBV16 and TRBJ1-1; 7 bases fit TRBD1. This CDR3 has 14 amino acids. J was trimmed by 2 bases and V by 8 bases; bases with no gene match: 8. Germline values: CDR1 KGHSY, CDR2 FQNENV. Here the CDR3 DNA reads TGTGCCAGCGACCGACAGGGCCTTAACACTGAAGCTTTCTTT. Encoded protein: CASDRQGLNTEAFF.

This clone has more than one count but fewer than ten. The chain employs TRBV2 and TRBJ1-2; D is uncertain. V was shortened by 1 base and J by 5 bases, with 2 bases between the two germline ends. The CDR3 is 11 amino acids. Germline CDR1 SNHLY, CDR2 FYNNEI. The CDR3 protein is CASSEVYGYTF. CDR3 sequence (DNA): TGTGCCAGCAGTGAAGTATATGGCTACACCTTC.

This rearrangement joins TRBV30 to TRBJ1-5, with TRBD1 matching 7 bases. V dropped 2 bases and J dropped 5; count of bases not matched to a gene: 6. CDR3 length equals 14 residues. Germline V gene data show CDR1 as GTSNPN and CDR2 as SVGIG (reference sequence). CDR3 sequence reads: CAWSSRGSDQPQHF. CDR3 bases: TGTGCCTGGAGTTCCAGGGGGTCCGATCAGCCCCAGCATTTT.

The chain uses TRBV2 and TRBJ1-5, with TRBD1 as a possible D gene (6 bases). Trimming removed 6 bases at V and 6 bases at J, with 18 bases between. The CDR3 is 15 amino acids. CDR1 SNHLY and CDR2 FYNNEI come from the germline V gene. CDR3 nucleotide sequence: TGTGCCAGCAGATACGGGCAGGGGTCGGGTCAGCCCCAGCATTTT. Translation gives CASRYGQGSGQPQHF. Looking up the rest from reference TRBV2 and TRBJ1-5 gives the full variable domain: EPEVTQTPSHQVTQMGQEVILRCVPISNHLYFYWYRQILGQKVEFLVSFYNNEISEKSEIFDDQFSVERPDGSNFTLKIRSTKLEDSAMYFCASRYGQGSGQPQHFGDGTRLSIL.

This chain links TRBV6-2 or TRBV6-3 with TRBJ1-2; 7 bases fit TRBD1. With V trimmed by 7 bases and J by 4 bases, 9 bases remained unmatched. Germline V gene sequence: CDR1 MNHEY, CDR2 SVGEGT. CDR3 length: 14 amino acids. The CDR3, as DNA: TGTGCCAGCACCCCATCCCGACAGGGCTATGGCTACACCTTC. Translated, it gives CASTPSRQGYGYTF.

The V gene is TRBV7-8, the J gene TRBJ2-3; 7 positions match TRBD1. The germline V gene encodes CDR1 SGHVS and CDR2 FQNEAQ. CDR3 length equals 17 residues. The J segment lost 3 bases and the V segment lost 1 base, leaving 10 bases of the junction unmatched. CDR3 coding DNA: TGTGCCAGCAGCTTAGACGGGACAGACCGTAGGACAGATACGCAGTATTTT. Its protein is CASSLDGTDRRTDTQYF.

V is TRBV5-1 and J is TRBJ1-2; a possible D gene is TRBD1 (5 bases). Germline assignment: CDR1 SGHRS and CDR2 YFSETQ. The CDR3 has 17 residues. V lost 4 bases and J lost 1, with 20 bases in between. Written as DNA, the CDR3 is TGCGCCAGCAGCATGTCGTCCGGGGGAATATTTAACTATGGCTACACCTTC. As protein: CASSMSSGGIFNYGYTF.

The rearrangement joins TRBV7-8 to TRBJ1-6; perhaps TRBD1 as D (5 bases). V dropped 2 bases and J dropped 7 bases, with 21 bases sitting between them. Looked up from germline, CDR1 is SGHVS and CDR2 is FQNEAQ. CDR3 length: 18 residues. The CDR3 region is CASSLKGKTAAWNSPLHF. CDR3 sequence (DNA): TGTGCCAGCAGCTTAAAGGGGAAGACCGCCGCGTGGAATTCACCCCTCCACTTT.

The genes are TRBV6-2 or TRBV6-3 and TRBJ2-5, with 7 positions matching TRBD1. The CDR3 totals 16 residues. Germline loops: CDR1 MNHEY, CDR2 SVGEGT. V was clipped by 2 bases and J by 1 base; unmatched bases: 7. The CDR3 DNA is TGTGCCAGCAGTTACACCGACAGGGCCCTCCAAGAGACCCAGTACTTC. Its translation is CASSYTDRALQETQYF.

This clone was seen a single time. V gene TRBV5-6 combines with J gene TRBJ1-2; 7 positions agree with TRBD1. Per the germline V gene, CDR1 is SGHDT and CDR2 is YYEEEE. The junction had 4 bases not matched to a gene; V was cut back by 4 bases and J by 4 bases. The CDR3 totals 13 residues. CDR3 protein: CASSRDRAYGYTF. Written as DNA, the CDR3 is TGTGCCAGCAGCCGCGACAGGGCCTATGGCTACACCTTC.

In its sample, this clone was seen a few times. The chain carries TRBV30 and TRBJ2-7, with 9 nucleotides matching TRBD1. The ends lost 3 bases at V and 7 bases at J; junction bases unmatched: 4. The CDR3 length is 12 residues. Germline V CDR1 and CDR2: GTSNPN, SVGIG (reference sequence). The CDR3 reads CAWRSTGGEQYF. CDR3 in DNA: TGTGCCTGGAGATCGACAGGGGGGGAGCAGTACTTC.

V gene TRBV21-1 combines with J gene TRBJ2-7; the table's D call TRBD2 went unverified against the DNA. TRBV21-1 is classified as a pseudogene. The CDR3 sequence is 14 residues long. CDR3 in amino acids: CASRRDGDSYEQYV. The CDR3 DNA reads as TGTGCCAGCAGGCGGGACGGCGACTCCTACGAGCAGTACGTC.

The CDR3 nucleotides are TGTGCCAGCTCGCCGGGACAGGGGTATGGCTACACCTTC. Residues: CASSPGQGYGYTF. The gene calls are TRBV18 and TRBJ1-2; 10 nucleotides match TRBD1. The CDR3 sequence is 13 residues long. Per the germline V gene, CDR1 is KGHSH and CDR2 is LQKENI. J was trimmed by 5 bases and V by 6 bases; bases with no gene match: 3. Full variable domain (remainder filled in from reference TRBV18 and TRBJ1-2): NAGVMQNPRHLVRRRGQEARLRCSPMKGHSHVYWYRQLPEEGLKFMVYLQKENIIDESGMPKERFSAEFPKEGPSILRIQQVVRGDSAAYFCASSPGQGYGYTFGSGTRLTVV.

This clone has just one count. The J gene is TRBJ2-5, the V gene TRBV4-2; no clear D. CDR1 and CDR2 (germline): LGHNA, YNFKEQ. The CDR3 length is 14 residues. V lost 1 base and J lost 2, with 8 bases in between. CDR3 in DNA: TGTGCCAGCAGCCAAGGGGCAGGTCAAGAGACCCAGTACTTC. Encoded protein: CASSQGAGQETQYF.